This TCR beta chain was captured by sequencing in a study of cytomegalovirus exposure and HLA in healthy donors (dated by TCRdb to the late 2010s). As for the study more broadly: In an earlier analysis of 550 to 750 of the donors, 250 to 300 Gb of sequence data and 90 million to 120 million unique TCR beta sequences from about 179 million T cells were reported. HLA typing covered class I and class II loci at four-digit resolution. The number of donors typed differed by locus, with about 629-640 for A, B, C, DRB1 and DQB1, 522 for DQA1, approximately 580 for DPA1, and 450 to 480 for DPB1. Several DR-DQ haplotypes were treated as single units for association and clustering because of strong linkage in the cohort. The later analysis used no new phenotypic data to find candidate immune exposures, relying instead on TCR beta sequences and their occurrence across donors. Alongside the repertoire data, information on donor age, sex, ethnicity and CMV serostatus was compiled. Of the 398 genotyped donors, approximately 83% fell in the genetic ancestry cluster associated with self-reported Caucasian donors. All discovery cohort repertoires had been generated using a single sequencing platform. A separate validation cohort of 100 to 150 different subjects was used in addition to the 666-subject first cohort. Using immunosequencing, the study profiled T cell repertoires from fewer than 700 subjects and related those repertoires to cytomegalovirus serostatus. An earlier analysis of 450 to 750 of the donors used high-throughput TCR beta sequencing to judge whether each TCR beta V gene segment behaved as functional or pseudogenic. In a later analysis, previously published TCR beta repertoires from 600 to 850 donors were re-analyzed and high-resolution HLA genotyping was added so that TCR occurrence patterns could be studied. To predict cytomegalovirus infection status, the study brought together high-throughput TCR immunosequencing, statistical association of individual TCRs with disease status, and machine learning. Across some 400 genotyped donors of the cohort, an average of approximately 200,000 unique TCR beta nucleotide sequences per donor were sequenced, and roughly a sixth of those sequences were non-productive. The aim of the study was to test whether cataloging public T cell receptors could identify signatures of past pathogen exposure. Roughly 300 gigabases of sequencing data and approximately 80 million unique TCR sequences were included in an early release covering around 600 HLA-typed donors. Genome-wide SNP genotypes for about 65% of the roughly 700 donors were used in a later genetic analysis, which treated that subset as a discovery cohort.

Inclusive of the bounding cysteine and phenylalanine, the CDR3 is 16 residues long. The sequence is cut down to CDR3 DNA, 48 bases in frame from base 1. Trimming at the junction amounts to 5 bases on V and 1 base on J, and the germline ends lie 15 bases apart. The CDR1 and CDR2 encoded by the germline V gene (reference sequence) are MNHEY and SMNVEV. On the study overall, not on this receptor specifically: A later analysis found that most CMV-associated TCR beta chains appeared HLA-restricted, with HLA associations seemingly driven largely by CMV exposure. CMV serostatus was the only immune exposure information available for the cohort. A total of fewer than 200 TCR beta chains were listed by the study as associated with cytomegalovirus. An association between a missense DCLRE1C variant and V-gene and J-gene trimming of TCR beta chains was found in a later genetic analysis and replicated in an independent cohort. In a later analysis, 15,000 to 20,000 TCR beta sequences were associated with specific HLA alleles at a false discovery rate of 0.05. Some IMGT-functional V segments, including TRBV6-2 and TRBV6-3, could not be distinguished by the 87-base-pair reads and were therefore excluded. According to the authors, the approach could potentially be generalized to other disease states and immunological phenotypes. In an earlier analysis of roughly 500 of the donors, most TCR beta V segments appeared in productive rearrangements about 87% or about 30% of the time, broadly matching IMGT annotations. Because counts were too low, roughly 18 rarely observed V segments, including chromosome 9 orphons, were left out of the earlier analysis of approximately 500 of the donors. Correlated functional status among segregating V segments might be attributable to linkage disequilibrium, but an unknown experimental factor could not be ruled out. A further reported finding was that TCR beta sequences accurately predicted the HLA-A and HLA-B alleles for most subjects in the first cohort. A cluster of highly shared sequence variants was judged likely to represent a technical artifact of the sequencing pipeline. HLA typing was unavailable for some donors at each locus, so association tests used only the typed subset. The classifier was reported to diagnose cytomegalovirus status with high specificity and sensitivity in both the original cohort and the validation cohort. Compared with the roughly 670-donor mean, donors in an Asian-associated ancestry cluster had fewer N-insertions in productive TCRs, according to a later genetic analysis. A few of the identified cytomegalovirus-associated TCR beta chains were confirmed in vitro to be specific for cytomegalovirus antigens. Several of the top co-occurrence clusters appeared to be linked to parvovirus B19, influenza, CMV and Epstein-Barr virus, according to a later analysis. While some public TCRs were present in many individuals, most TCR sequences turned up only very rarely across donors. Compared with equally common non-associated chains, HLA-associated TCR beta chains in a later analysis were more clonally expanded and had lower generation probabilities. The cohort was sequenced for TCR beta chains only, and without alpha or paired-chain data the features that could be detected were limited. When HLA alleles, especially DR and DQ, strongly co-occurred, attributing TCR associations to individual alleles was difficult. In a later analysis, TCR association rates were found to vary across HLA loci, with the most associated TCRs seen for DRB1 alleles and the fewest for HLA-C alleles. The presence/absence analyses assumed that sequencing depth was roughly uniform across donors, and that assumption may not be true.

The cohort consisted of fewer than 700 healthy bone marrow donors. At the time of sampling, all cohort members were nominally healthy, though unrecorded immune exposures were likely present. The donor was CMV seropositive and was included in the group of approximately 300 seropositive cohort members. Each donor provided a peripheral blood sample, and peripheral blood mononuclear cells were used for TCR beta sequencing. Genomic DNA extraction from the blood cell samples was performed with the Qiagen DNeasy Blood Extraction Kit. The library relied on the immunoSEQ multiplex PCR assay. For the multiplex PCR, a mixture combining 60 forward primers for TCR Vbeta segments and 13 reverse primers for TCR Jbeta segments was used. The CDR3 region of rearranged TCR beta genes was amplified from genomic DNA with a multiplex PCR assay. The Illumina HiSeq System was used to sequence the amplified TCR beta libraries as 87-base-pair reads. The original methods were these. Across the 600 to 700 repertoires, a later analysis counted roughly 77 million unique TCR beta chains, roughly 11 million of which were shared by at least two donors. A nearest-neighbor algorithm error-corrected the raw reads and collapsed the reads into unique sequences, merging closely related sequences to remove PCR and sequencing errors. V, D and J gene segments were assigned by aligning CDR3 sequences to IMGT reference sequences. For a sequence to be retained, at least a six-nucleotide match to both a V gene segment and a J gene segment was required. Rearrangements were called productive when the CDR3 lacked stop codons and stayed in frame with V and J; all others were non-productive. CDR3 was defined by IMGT convention, running from the second conserved V-encoded cysteine to the conserved J-encoded phenylalanine. In an earlier analysis of approximately 590 of the donors, sequences lacking an unambiguous match to a single V gene segment were excluded. An earlier analysis of over 450 of the donors classified V segments as functional when productive rearrangements were above 56.7% and as segregating when the standard deviation between donors was above 5%. To diagnose cytomegalovirus status from the catalog of TCR beta chain sequences, a statistical classification framework was built. V and J gene assignment, in a later analysis, came from comparing TCR nucleotide sequences with IMGT/GENE-DB human TR gene sequences. Using the TCRdist pipeline, a later analysis assigned CDR3 sequences along with most-parsimonious VDJ recombination scenarios. In a later analysis, every TCR beta chain was defined by the combination of its CDR3 amino acid sequence and its V-gene family, and reads without a unique V-gene family were dropped. As a way to deal with suspected cross-contamination and a sequencing artifact, a later analysis dropped hundreds of nucleotide sequences that were highly shared and had low generation probability. A later analysis calculated a clonal expansion index for each public chain from normalized within-repertoire ranks of inferred template counts. A later analysis computed generation probabilities with a VDJ recombination model fitted to out-of-frame rearrangements, and checked the results against IGoR. In a later analysis, hypergeometric tests were used to score TCR-TCR, TCR-HLA and TCR-CMV co-occurrence, with a repertoire-size bias correction applied to TCR pairs. To estimate false discovery rates, a later analysis permuted the HLA or CMV assignments 20 times. A later analysis grouped co-occurring TCRs with DBSCAN, adding TCRdist sequence similarity when clustering within HLA-allele-positive subsets. Repertoires with fewer than 30,000 or more than 120,000 public chains, plus five repertoires with anomalous nucleotide sharing, were excluded from co-occurrence clustering. The table was pulled from immuneACCESS by TCRdb, which kept in-frame rearrangements only. Such tables lose some clones; where checked, under half of the loss comes from unresolved V genes, and the rest has no known cause. V and J calls and clone size come straight from that table; D and trimming were deduced from the DNA. In all, the sample holds 95,000 or so clones, and around 86% of those were seen once. The top ten clonotypes cover less than 5% of the sample.

A remark on this clone: What this receptor recognizes is not known. Within one base of it there is no much larger clone, and no base qualities were kept.

The chain couples TRBV27 to TRBJ2-4; TRBD1 might be the D gene, on 6 matching bases. This receptor was obtained from a woman aged 70-85 years in good health and CMV-seropositive. The sequenced material came from PBMCs. The nucleotides read TGTGCCAGCAGTCCCCAGGGGCCACGGGCCAAAAACATTCAGTACTTC. It encodes CASSPQGPRAKNIQYF.